The clone carrying this T cell receptor beta chain was seen ten or more times. Antigen specificity is unknown. Individual cDNA molecules were tagged with unique molecular identifiers. TCRdb recomputed calls from the 5' RACE reads with MiXCR, one row per CDR3 protein. The sample comprises under 70,000 distinct CDR3 sequences, roughly 5.5% of which are singletons, and 6.8% rests with the top ten. The V gene end was trimmed by 3 bases and the J gene end by 2 bases; junction bases not matched to a gene: 6. CDR3 length: 14 amino acids. In germline, CDR1 is SQVTM, CDR2 ANQGSEA. The sample comes from a study of early T cells in non-severe SARS-CoV-2 infection. Whole-study context: RNA in bulk from unsorted whole blood was sequenced, and chains were unpaired.

Study-wide findings and caveats: Private and CD4 specificities were missed by VDJdb matching, which favored anti-spike CD8 responses.

The V call is TRBV29-1, the J call TRBJ2-7; 8 bases agree with TRBD2. This clonotype was sampled from an adult who was a healthcare worker with PCR-confirmed SARS-CoV-2 infection or an uninfected control (not recorded which). The sequencing sample was made of whole blood. The CDR3 sequence: CSVERSGETYEQYF. The CDR3, as DNA: TGCAGCGTTGAGCGTAGCGGGGAAACCTACGAGCAGTACTTC.